The entry below gives a single T cell receptor (beta chain) sequence along with its context. Its matching antigen is unknown. The sample originates from a study of T cell responses to AZD1222 COVID-19 vaccine. Study-wide results and limits: Females outnumbered males among donors, who were mostly white British; clonal diversity was possibly underestimated. Repertoires were collected only later (after the peak T cell response had occurred). The study identified only a handful of AZD1222 recipients as seropositive at baseline.

Sequencing was performed with immunoSEQ multiplex PCR; in TCRdb, only in-frame clones are kept and a portion is missing. The sample lists 150,000 to 200,000 clones, 85% to 90% occurring once. This receptor was obtained from an adult who received the AZD1222 COVID-19 vaccine. The sequencing here drew on peripheral blood, taken 28 days after the second AZD1222 dose.

CDR3 region: CASSFPGDHQPQHF. The DNA for the CDR3 is TGTGCCAGCAGTTTTCCAGGGGACCATCAGCCCCAGCATTTT. The rearrangement uses TRBV28 and TRBJ1-5; D is possibly TRBD1 (6 bases). This CDR3 is built from 14 residues. V was shortened by 3 bases and J by 5 bases, with 11 bases between the two germline ends. Per the germline V gene, CDR1 is MDHEN and CDR2 is SYDVKM. The full variable domain, in which reference TRBV28 and TRBJ1-5 provide the parts outside the CDR3, is DVKVTQSSRYLVKRTGEKVFLECVQDMDHENMFWYRQDPGLGLRLIYFSYDVKMKEKGDIPEGYSVSREKKERFSLILESASTNQTSMYLCASSFPGDHQPQHFGDGTRLSIL.